Below, 21 T cell receptor beta chains from the same sample are listed, as sequenced in a study of blood T cell repertoires in COVID-19. Assay: immunoSEQ multiplex PCR; the TCRdb copy retains only in-frame clones and omits some. Seen here are some 370,000 clones, around 90% observed once, and the top ten hold 6.5%. The sample was peripheral blood. The receptor source for this set is a man between 18 and 35 years old with active or convalescent COVID-19.

This chain joins TRBV7-3 and TRBJ1-1; perhaps TRBD1 as D (5 bases). Germline values: CDR1 SGHTA, CDR2 FQGTGA. The CDR3 contains 13 residues. V lost 5 bases and J 1 base, leaving 8 bases between the germline ends. The DNA for the CDR3 is TGTGCCAGCAGCAAACAGGAGAACACTGAAGCTTTCTTT. Its protein product is CASSKQENTEAFF.

This chain connects TRBV11-2 to TRBJ2-7; 10 bases align to TRBD2. The germline V gene has CDR1 SGHAT and CDR2 FQNNGV. CDR3 length equals 17 residues. J was trimmed by 2 bases and V by 4 bases; bases with no gene match: 11. The CDR3 DNA follows: TGTGCCAGCAGCTCCGGTCCCCCCACTAGCGGGGCCTACGAGCAGTACTTC. As protein: CASSSGPPTSGAYEQYF.

The chain recombines TRBV28 with TRBJ1-2; a possible D gene is TRBD1 (6 bases). The CDR3 covers 15 residues. Between the trimmed V and J ends, which lost 6 bases and 0 bases, there was a span of 14 bases. Germline values: CDR1 MDHEN, CDR2 SYDVKM. CDR3 loop: CASRAGTRANYGYTF. As DNA, the CDR3 is TGTGCCAGCAGGGCCGGGACACGAGCTAACTATGGCTACACCTTC.

The rearrangement uses TRBV18 and TRBJ1-3, with 9 bases matching TRBD1. Germline V gene sequence: CDR1 KGHSH, CDR2 LQKENI. Unmatched junction bases numbered 5, after V lost 3 bases and J lost 2 bases. The CDR3 is 16 amino acids. The CDR3 DNA reads as TGTGCCAGCTCACCGGGACAGGGCCCCCCTGGAAACACCATATATTTT. Translation: CASSPGQGPPGNTIYF.

The gene calls are TRBV6-5 and TRBJ1-5; 7 bases are shared with TRBD1. The CDR3 is 14 amino acids. V lost 6 bases, J lost 7 bases, and 9 bases stayed unmatched. Per germline, CDR1 MNHEY and CDR2 SVGAGI. The CDR3 bases are TGTGCCAGCAGCCGGGGTAGGGGGCACCAGCCCCAGCATTTT. Protein sequence: CASSRGRGHQPQHF.

V and J are TRBV6-6 and TRBJ2-1; 8 bases align to TRBD1. CDR1 and CDR2 from the germline V gene are MNHNY and SVGAGI (reference sequence). This CDR3 is built from 16 residues. Trimming cost V 5 bases and J 2 bases; bases outside gene matches: 8. DNA for the CDR3: TGTGCCAGCAGTACCGGACAGGGAGAGCCCTACAATGAGCAGTTCTTC. This gives the protein CASSTGQGEPYNEQFF.

This clone was detected once. The chain uses TRBV11-2 and TRBJ2-2; 13 bases are shared with TRBD2. Germline-derived CDR1 and CDR2 are SGHAT and FQNNGV. J gave up 8 bases and V 6 bases, and 12 bases lay outside the gene matches. This CDR3 comprises 17 residues. Here the CDR3 reads CASSSRLAGGRRGELFF. Written as DNA, the CDR3 is TGTGCCAGCAGTTCCCGACTAGCGGGAGGCCGAAGGGGGGAGCTGTTTTTT.

The rearrangement joins TRBV27 to TRBJ1-1; 9 bases align to TRBD1. Germline V CDR1 and CDR2: MNHEY, SMNVEV (reference sequence). There are 14 residues in the CDR3. V lost 4 bases, J lost 8 bases, and 8 bases stayed unmatched. Written as DNA, the CDR3 is TGTGCCAGCAGTTCCAATACAGGGGGCCTCGAAGCTTTCTTT. Translation gives CASSSNTGGLEAFF.

CDR3 coding DNA: TGTGCCAGCAGTTACTCGAATCGGCAGGGTCGTGAAAAACTGTTTTTT. It codes for CASSYSNRQGREKLFF. The chain carries TRBV6-2 or TRBV6-3 and TRBJ1-4, with D maybe TRBD1 (5 bases). CDR3 length equals 16 residues. The germline V gene encodes CDR1 MNHEY and CDR2 SVGEGT. V dropped 0 bases and J dropped 7 bases, with 15 bases sitting between them.

The chain employs TRBV7-9 and TRBJ2-1, with D perhaps TRBD1 (5 bases). The CDR3 spans 13 residues. Trimming took 2 bases from V and 8 from J, leaving 10 bases between them. CDR1 is SEHNR and CDR2 is FQNEAQ in the germline V gene (reference sequence). In DNA, the CDR3 is TGTGCCAGCAGCTTACCAGGGAATCATGAGCAGTTCTTC. This codes for CASSLPGNHEQFF.

The chain joins TRBV4-1 to TRBJ2-7; D unclear. The CDR3 is made up of 14 amino acids. CDR1 is MGHRA and CDR2 is YSYEKL in the germline V gene. The germline V and J ends were trimmed by 1 base and 4 bases, with 11 bases remaining between them. Written as DNA, the CDR3 is TGCGCCAGCAGCCAAGGGTTATGGAGTTACGAGCAGTACTTC. Amino acid sequence: CASSQGLWSYEQYF.

The V call is TRBV2, the J call TRBJ2-7, with TRBD1 as a possible D gene (7 bases). Germline assignment: CDR1 SNHLY and CDR2 FYNNEI. The CDR3 length is 15 residues. The V end lost 7 bases, the J end lost 2 bases, and 18 bases lay between the germline ends. Written as DNA, the CDR3 is TGTGCCAGCACGTCGGGCAGGGGGGCCCCCTACGAGCAGTACTTC. This translates into CASTSGRGAPYEQYF.

This rearrangement joins TRBV6-5 to TRBJ1-1; D not resolved. The germline CDR1 and CDR2 sequences are MNHEY and SVGAGI. The CDR3 sequence is 13 residues long. Trimming stripped 0 bases from V and 7 bases from J, with 9 bases between. CDR3 DNA: TGTGCCAGCAGTTACTCCGGGGAAGGTGAAGCTTTCTTT. Its translation: CASSYSGEGEAFF.

The V and J genes are TRBV7-9 and TRBJ2-1; maybe TRBD2 (5 bases). Germline V gene lookup returns CDR1 SEHNR and CDR2 FQNEAQ (reference sequence). The V end lost 6 bases, the J end lost 12 bases, and 15 bases lay between the germline ends. There are 12 residues in the CDR3. The CDR3 DNA is TGTGCCAGCAGACTACTAGTGGGCGCGCAGTTCTTC. Protein sequence: CASRLLVGAQFF.

The V and J genes are TRBV29-1 and TRBJ2-7; the D gene is possibly TRBD2 (5 bases). The CDR3 is 13 residues long. Trimming removed 1 base at V and 4 bases at J, with 11 bases between. The V gene's germline CDR1 is SQVTM and CDR2 ANQGSEA. The CDR3 sequence is CSVEVGVGYEQYF. The CDR3 DNA sequence: TGCAGCGTTGAAGTGGGAGTCGGGTACGAGCAGTACTTC.

V is TRBV24-1 and J is TRBJ1-2; 8 positions match TRBD1. The V gene end was trimmed by 4 bases and the J gene end by 0 bases; junction bases not matched to a gene: 9. Looked up from germline, CDR1 is KGHDR and CDR2 is SFDVKD. The CDR3 runs 17 residues. This CDR3 is CATSDYTQTGANYGYTF. In DNA, the CDR3 is TGTGCCACCAGTGACTACACCCAGACAGGGGCTAACTATGGCTACACCTTC.

The chain combines TRBV2 with TRBJ2-7; 10 bases agree with TRBD1. The CDR3 length is 14 residues. In germline, CDR1 is SNHLY, CDR2 FYNNEI. Trimming removed 5 bases from V and 7 bases from J; junction bases left unmatched: 8. CDR3 DNA sequence: TGTGCCAGCAGTCTTGGACAGGGGGTTAGGGAGCAGTACTTC. Translated: CASSLGQGVREQYF.

This clone was observed a few times. The chain employs TRBV5-5 and TRBJ1-6, with D perhaps TRBD1 (6 bases). This CDR3 comprises 18 residues. Per germline, CDR1 SGHKS and CDR2 YYEKEE (reference sequence). Trimming removed 0 bases at V and 2 bases at J, with 15 bases between. CDR3 loop: CASSLGRGIEAYNSPLHF. The CDR3 DNA reads TGTGCCAGCAGCTTGGGCAGGGGCATTGAAGCCTATAATTCACCCCTCCACTTT.

This rearrangement joins TRBV7-9 to TRBJ2-2; TRBD1 agrees at 8 bases. Germline CDR1 SEHNR, CDR2 FQNEAQ (reference sequence). The CDR3 extends over 14 amino acids. The trim removed 9 bases at V and 0 bases at J, leaving 3 bases unmatched. The CDR3 region is CARWTGPNTGELFF. In DNA form, the CDR3 reads TGTGCCAGATGGACAGGGCCGAACACCGGGGAGCTGTTTTTT.

This chain links TRBV11-2 with TRBJ2-1; the D is unclear. The CDR3 consists of 15 residues. Trimming left V 3 bases short and J 2 bases short, with 11 bases between. Germline CDR1 is SGHAT and CDR2 is FQNNGV. The CDR3 DNA sequence: TGTGCCAGCAGCTTTGTGGGCCCTACCTACAATGAGCAGTTCTTC. Translating it yields CASSFVGPTYNEQFF.

This clone has a single count. The rearrangement joins TRBV6-5 to TRBJ1-6, with 9 nucleotides matching TRBD1. The V and J ends lost 6 bases and 10 bases, in that order; junction bases with no gene match: 7. Looked up from germline, CDR1 is MNHEY and CDR2 is SVGAGI. There are 14 residues in the CDR3. The CDR3 sequence is CASSRSDRGSPLHF. The CDR3 coding sequence is TGTGCCAGCAGCCGTTCGGACAGGGGATCACCCCTCCACTTT.